This entry lists 12 T cell receptor beta chains sequenced from one sample in a study of technical replicates of blood from a handful of donors. TCRdb's copy holds only in-frame clones and misses some; the assay was immunoSEQ multiplex PCR. Here the sample spans about 61,000 clones, approximately 97% being singletons. The specimen was T cells isolated from PBMCs. All receptors derive from a human donor in good health.

CDR3 region: CASKGQSTDTQYF. The CDR3 DNA reads as TGTGCCAGCAAAGGACAGTCCACAGATACGCAGTATTTT. The chain joins TRBV28 to TRBJ2-3; TRBD1 might be the D (6 bases). The CDR3 runs 13 residues. CDR1 MDHEN and CDR2 SYDVKM come from the germline V gene. The V gene lost 7 bases and the J gene lost 2 bases, with 10 bases spanning the gap.

The rearrangement links TRBV21-1 to TRBJ2-7; TRBD1 reflects the table's D call only, with no check against the DNA. TRBV21-1 is termed a pseudogene. The CDR3 is 17 amino acids. The chain's CDR3 is CASAGTGGAFSTYEQYF. The CDR3 bases are TGTGCCAGTGCCGGGACAGGGGGCGCTTTTAGCACCTACGAGCAGTACTTC.

The chain links TRBV6-1 to TRBJ2-7; TRBD2 matches 7 bases. Losses at the gene ends were 5 bases for V and 5 bases for J; bases not matched to a gene: 0. The CDR3 runs 11 residues. Germline CDR1 MNHNS, CDR2 SASEGT. This CDR3 reads CASSSGNEQYF. DNA for the CDR3: TGTGCCAGCAGTAGCGGGAACGAGCAGTACTTC.

This clone has just one count. The rearrangement uses TRBV14 and TRBJ2-7; D not certain. The V end lost 0 bases, the J end lost 2 bases, and 11 bases lay between the germline ends. Germline CDR1 is SGHDN and CDR2 is FVKESK. The CDR3 length is 15 residues. The chain's CDR3 is CASSQDVGIAYEQYF. In DNA, the CDR3 is TGTGCCAGCAGCCAAGACGTCGGTATCGCCTACGAGCAGTACTTC.

The chain uses TRBV5-1 and TRBJ2-1, with a weak D call TRBD2 (6 bases). CDR1 and CDR2 from the germline V gene are SGHRS and YFSETQ. Trimming pared 5 bases from V and 2 bases from J, leaving 14 bases between. This CDR3 is built from 15 residues. The CDR3: CASSLEGPTYNEQFF. CDR3 coding DNA: TGCGCCAGCAGTCTGGAGGGCCCAACCTACAATGAGCAGTTCTTC. Combining the CDR3 with reference TRBV5-1 and TRBJ2-1 gives the whole variable domain KAGVTQTPRYLIKTRGQQVTLSCSPISGHRSVSWYQQTPGQGLQFLFEYFSETQRNKGNFPGRFSGRQFSNSRSEMNVSTLELGDSALYLCASSLEGPTYNEQFFGPGTRLTVL.

The V and J genes are TRBV6-5 and TRBJ2-7; TRBD1 matches 9 bases. Germline CDR1 MNHEY, CDR2 SVGAGI. The CDR3 spans 15 residues. Unmatched junction bases numbered 6, after V lost 6 bases and J lost 0 bases. The CDR3 sequence: CASSSWTGDSYEQYF. As DNA, the CDR3 is TGTGCCAGCAGCAGCTGGACAGGGGACTCCTACGAGCAGTACTTC.

CDR3 sequence (DNA): TGTGCCAGCAGCTTAGATCGTCGGCAGCCCCAGCATTTT. Its protein is CASSLDRRQPQHF. The J gene is TRBJ1-5, the V gene TRBV11-2; D uncertain. The length of the CDR3 is 13 residues. The V gene lost 0 bases and the J gene lost 7 bases, with 7 bases spanning the gap. Germline V lookup: CDR1 SGHAT, CDR2 FQNNGV.

The chain is built from TRBV18 and TRBJ2-6, with TRBD2 matching 7 bases. J was trimmed by 1 base and V by 1 base; bases with no gene match: 1. The CDR3 consists of 16 residues. Germline CDR1 is KGHSH and CDR2 is LQKENI. CDR3 sequence: CASSPQGLSGANVLTF. DNA of the CDR3: TGTGCCAGCTCACCACAGGGACTATCTGGGGCCAACGTCCTGACTTTC.

The chain is built from TRBV6-5 and TRBJ2-7; 8 bases are a match to TRBD1. The CDR3 sequence is 14 residues long. CDR1 and CDR2 (germline): MNHEY, SVGAGI. J lost 3 bases, V lost 6 bases, and 7 bases had no gene match. The CDR3 is CASRTDRAFYEQYF. CDR3 bases: TGTGCCAGCAGAACGGACAGGGCCTTCTACGAGCAGTACTTC.

This chain joins TRBV5-4 and TRBJ2-3; 8 nucleotides match TRBD2. The V gene end was trimmed by 3 bases and the J gene end by 1 base; junction bases not matched to a gene: 7. The CDR3 length is 16 residues. Germline V gene lookup returns CDR1 SGHNT and CDR2 YYREEE (reference sequence). The CDR3 reads CASSSKSGGRTDTQYF. CDR3 DNA: TGTGCCAGCAGCTCTAAAAGCGGGGGCCGCACAGATACGCAGTATTTT. Together with reference TRBV5-4 and TRBJ2-3, the CDR3 gives the full variable domain: ETGVTQSPTHLIKTRGQQVTLRCSSQSGHNTVSWYQQALGQGPQFIFQYYREEENGRGNFPPRFSGLQFPNYSSELNVNALELDDSALYLCASSSKSGGRTDTQYFGPGTRLTVL.

The CDR3 region is CASSFLQGREAFF. The CDR3 DNA is TGCGCCAGCAGCTTTTTACAGGGGCGAGAAGCTTTCTTT. The rearrangement uses TRBV5-1 and TRBJ1-1, with 7 positions matching TRBD1. Germline loops: CDR1 SGHRS, CDR2 YFSETQ. V dropped 2 bases and J dropped 8; count of bases not matched to a gene: 6. The CDR3 contains 13 residues.

The chain recombines TRBV23-1 with TRBJ2-7, with 9 positions matching TRBD1. TRBV23-1 is classed as an ORF, of uncertain function. J was trimmed by 4 bases and V by 6 bases; bases with no gene match: 7. The CDR3 sequence is 14 residues long. Here the CDR3 reads CASSFTGGGYEQYF. CDR3 sequence (DNA): TGCGCCAGCAGCTTCACAGGGGGCGGGTACGAGCAGTACTTC.